Shown below are 5 T cell receptor beta chains from a single sample sequenced in a study of T cell responses to AZD1222 COVID-19 vaccine. The data were produced by immunoSEQ multiplex PCR, yet TCRdb's version contains in-frame clones alone and is incomplete. The data hold roughly 150,000 clones, with about nine tenths observed a single time. The sequenced sample was peripheral blood, obtained 28 days after the second AZD1222 dose. Every receptor here comes from an adult who received the AZD1222 COVID-19 vaccine.

The chain combines TRBV4-1 with TRBJ1-5; D gene unclear. The CDR3 extends over 16 amino acids. Germline CDR1 is MGHRA and CDR2 is YSYEKL. Trimming took 0 bases from V and 2 from J, leaving 11 bases between them. This CDR3 reads CASSQEGGTGNQPQHF. In DNA form, the CDR3 reads TGCGCCAGCAGCCAAGAAGGAGGCACTGGCAATCAGCCCCAGCATTTT.

The chain links TRBV2 to TRBJ2-6; no firm D call. The CDR3 sequence is 15 residues long. Trimming stripped 6 bases from V and 0 bases from J, with 9 bases between. Germline V CDR1 and CDR2: SNHLY, FYNNEI. This CDR3 reads CASSLLNSGANVLTF. The CDR3 nucleotides are TGTGCCAGCAGCCTCCTCAACTCTGGGGCCAACGTCCTGACTTTC.

The chain has TRBV2 and TRBJ1-5; TRBD1 aligns across 7 bases. Germline V gene data show CDR1 as SNHLY and CDR2 as FYNNEI. J lost 6 bases, V lost 1 base, and 3 bases had no gene match. CDR3 length equals 14 residues. The DNA of the CDR3 is TGTGCCAGCAGTGAAGGGGCAGGGGGTCAGCCCCAGCATTTT. Its translation: CASSEGAGGQPQHF.

V is TRBV18 and J is TRBJ1-5, with TRBD1 matching over 8 bases. Losses at the gene ends were 8 bases for V and 5 bases for J; bases not matched to a gene: 8. Germline V gene lookup returns CDR1 KGHSH and CDR2 LQKENI. This CDR3 region has 14 residues. CDR3 nucleotide sequence: TGTGCCAGCCGTCGGACAGGGAGTGATCAGCCCCAGCATTTT. Protein: CASRRTGSDQPQHF.

A single count supports this clone. The V and J genes are TRBV6-5 and TRBJ2-2; D is unresolved. Looked up from germline, CDR1 is MNHEY and CDR2 is SVGAGI. V lost 0 bases, J lost 4 bases, and 6 bases lay in between. The CDR3 covers 14 residues. CDR3 region: CASSYSPATGELFF. The CDR3 nucleotides read TGTGCCAGCAGTTACTCTCCAGCCACCGGGGAGCTGTTTTTT.